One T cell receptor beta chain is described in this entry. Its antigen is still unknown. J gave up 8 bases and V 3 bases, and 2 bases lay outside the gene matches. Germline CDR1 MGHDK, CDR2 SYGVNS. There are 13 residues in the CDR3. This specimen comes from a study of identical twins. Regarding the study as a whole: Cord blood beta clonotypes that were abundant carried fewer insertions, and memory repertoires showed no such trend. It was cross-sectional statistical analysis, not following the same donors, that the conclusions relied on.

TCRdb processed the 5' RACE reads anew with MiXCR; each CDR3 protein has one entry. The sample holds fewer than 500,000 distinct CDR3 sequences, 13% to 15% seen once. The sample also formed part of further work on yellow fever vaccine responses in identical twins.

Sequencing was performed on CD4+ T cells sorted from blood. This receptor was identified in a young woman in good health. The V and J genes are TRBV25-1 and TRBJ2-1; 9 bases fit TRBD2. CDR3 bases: TGTGCCAGCAGTGAGCGCGGGAGGGATGAGCAGTTCTTC. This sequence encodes CASSERGRDEQFF.